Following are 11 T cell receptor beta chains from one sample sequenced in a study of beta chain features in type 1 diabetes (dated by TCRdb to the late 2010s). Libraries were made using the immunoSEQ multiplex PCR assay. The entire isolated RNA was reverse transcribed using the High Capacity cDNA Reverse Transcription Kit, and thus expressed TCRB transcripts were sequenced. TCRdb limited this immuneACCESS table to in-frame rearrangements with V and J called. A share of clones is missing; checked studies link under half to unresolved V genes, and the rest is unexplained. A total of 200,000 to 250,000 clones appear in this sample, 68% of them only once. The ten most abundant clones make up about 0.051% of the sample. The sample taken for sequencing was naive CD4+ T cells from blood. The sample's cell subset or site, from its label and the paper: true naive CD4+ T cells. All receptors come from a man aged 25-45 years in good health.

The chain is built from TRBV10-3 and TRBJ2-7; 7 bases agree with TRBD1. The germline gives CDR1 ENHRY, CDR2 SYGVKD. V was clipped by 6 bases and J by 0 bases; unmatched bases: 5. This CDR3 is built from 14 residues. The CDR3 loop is CAIRGTANSYEQYF. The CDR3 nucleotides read TGTGCCATCAGGGGGACAGCCAACTCCTACGAGCAGTACTTC.

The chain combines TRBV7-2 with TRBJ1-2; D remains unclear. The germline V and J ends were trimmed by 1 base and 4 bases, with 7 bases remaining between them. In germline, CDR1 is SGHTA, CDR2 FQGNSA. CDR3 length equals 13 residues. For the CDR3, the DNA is TGTGCCAGCAGCTTAGGCGGCAGCTATGGCTACACCTTC. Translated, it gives CASSLGGSYGYTF. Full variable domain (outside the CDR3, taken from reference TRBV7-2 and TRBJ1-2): GAGVSQSPSNKVTEKGKDVELRCDPISGHTALYWYRQSLGQGLEFLIYFQGNSAPDKSGLPSDRFSAERTGGSVSTLTIQRTQQEDSAVYLCASSLGGSYGYTFGSGTRLTVV.

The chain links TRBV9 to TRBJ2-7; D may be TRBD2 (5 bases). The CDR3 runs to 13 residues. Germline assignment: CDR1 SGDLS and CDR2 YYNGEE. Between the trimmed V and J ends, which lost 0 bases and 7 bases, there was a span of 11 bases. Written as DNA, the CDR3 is TGTGCCAGCAGCGTAGAGCCGACGGGGGAGCAGTACTTC. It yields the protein CASSVEPTGEQYF.

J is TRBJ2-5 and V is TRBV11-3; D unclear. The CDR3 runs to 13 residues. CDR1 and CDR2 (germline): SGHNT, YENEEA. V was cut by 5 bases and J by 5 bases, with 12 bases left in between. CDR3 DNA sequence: TGTGCCAGCAGCCCGAGAAGTCTCGAGACCCAGTACTTC. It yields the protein CASSPRSLETQYF.

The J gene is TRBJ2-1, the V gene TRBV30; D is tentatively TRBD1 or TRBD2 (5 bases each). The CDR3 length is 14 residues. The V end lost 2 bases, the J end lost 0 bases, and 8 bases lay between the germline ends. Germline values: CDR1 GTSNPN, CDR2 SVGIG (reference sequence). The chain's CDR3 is CAWSLGTSYNEQFF. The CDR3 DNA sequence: TGTGCCTGGAGTTTGGGGACCTCCTACAATGAGCAGTTCTTC.

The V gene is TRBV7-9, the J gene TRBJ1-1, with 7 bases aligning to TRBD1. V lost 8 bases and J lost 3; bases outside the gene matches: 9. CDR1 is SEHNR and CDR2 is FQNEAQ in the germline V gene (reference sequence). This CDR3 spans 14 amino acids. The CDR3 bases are TGTGCCAGCCTCGCGGCGACAGGGTACACTGAAGCTTTCTTT. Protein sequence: CASLAATGYTEAFF.

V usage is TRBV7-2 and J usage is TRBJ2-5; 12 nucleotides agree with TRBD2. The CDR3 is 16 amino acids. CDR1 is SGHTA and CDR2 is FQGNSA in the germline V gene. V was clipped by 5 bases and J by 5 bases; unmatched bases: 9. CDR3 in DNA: TGTGCCAGCAGCCGGACTAGCGGGACGCCTCGCGAGACCCAGTACTTC. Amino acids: CASSRTSGTPRETQYF.

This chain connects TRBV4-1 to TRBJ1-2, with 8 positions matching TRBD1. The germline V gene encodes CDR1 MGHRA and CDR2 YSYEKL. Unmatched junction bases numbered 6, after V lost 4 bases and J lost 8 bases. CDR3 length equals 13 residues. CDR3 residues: CASSLDRGDGYTF. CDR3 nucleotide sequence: TGCGCCAGCAGCCTTGACAGGGGTGACGGCTACACCTTC.

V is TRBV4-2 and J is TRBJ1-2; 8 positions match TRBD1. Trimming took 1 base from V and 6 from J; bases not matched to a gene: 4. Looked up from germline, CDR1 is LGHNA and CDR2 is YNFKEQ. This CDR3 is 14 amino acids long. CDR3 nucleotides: TGTGCCAGCAGCCAAGTGGGACAGGAGCATGGCTACACCTTC. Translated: CASSQVGQEHGYTF.

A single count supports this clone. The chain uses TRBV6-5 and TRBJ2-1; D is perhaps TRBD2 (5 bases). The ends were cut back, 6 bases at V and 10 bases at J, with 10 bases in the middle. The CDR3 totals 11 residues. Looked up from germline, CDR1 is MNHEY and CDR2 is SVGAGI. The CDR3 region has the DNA TGTGCCAGCAGCACGGAGCGGGAGCAGTTCTTC. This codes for CASSTEREQFF.

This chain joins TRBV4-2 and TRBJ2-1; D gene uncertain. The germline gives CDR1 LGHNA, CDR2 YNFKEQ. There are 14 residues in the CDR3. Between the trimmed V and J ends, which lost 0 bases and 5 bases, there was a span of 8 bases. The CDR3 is CASSQDQIDNEQFF. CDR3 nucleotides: TGTGCCAGCAGCCAAGATCAAATTGACAATGAGCAGTTCTTC.